The 24 T cell receptor beta chains reported below all come from one sample, sequenced in a study of blood T cell repertoires in COVID-19. Only in-frame clones appear in the TCRdb table, and some are missing; sequencing was by immunoSEQ multiplex PCR. The sample has about 37,000 clones; 80% are singletons. The material sequenced was peripheral blood. The receptors were sampled from a woman aged 70-85 years with acute or convalescent COVID-19.

This rearrangement joins TRBV28 to TRBJ2-7; TRBD2 matches at 11 bases. The CDR3 contains 17 residues. With V trimmed by 3 bases and J by 0 bases, 7 bases remained unmatched. Germline CDR1 MDHEN, CDR2 SYDVKM. CDR3 loop: CASSFGLAGGLSYEQYF. Here the CDR3 DNA reads TGTGCCAGCAGTTTCGGTCTAGCGGGAGGCCTCTCCTACGAGCAGTACTTC.

The rearrangement joins TRBV4-1 to TRBJ2-7, with 14 bases fitting TRBD2. V trimming: 1 base; J trimming: 0 bases; junction bases outside the gene matches: 5. Germline V gives CDR1 MGHRA, CDR2 YSYEKL. This CDR3 has 18 residues. CDR3 nucleotide sequence: TGCGCCAGCAGCCAAGTGCACGGACTAGCGGGGGGCTCCTACGAGCAGTACTTC. Protein product: CASSQVHGLAGGSYEQYF.

This chain joins TRBV5-1 and TRBJ1-1; D remains ambiguous. V lost 4 bases and J 4 bases, leaving 17 bases between the germline ends. In germline, CDR1 is SGHRS, CDR2 YFSETQ. The length of the CDR3 is 15 residues. In nucleotides, the CDR3 is TGCGCCAGCAGCCCCCGGGAGGGCTGGAGCACTGAAGCTTTCTTT. Translation gives CASSPREGWSTEAFF.

The chain joins TRBV2 to TRBJ2-3; D might be TRBD1 (6 bases). V lost 5 bases and J 10 bases, leaving 13 bases between the germline ends. Germline lookup yields CDR1 SNHLY and CDR2 FYNNEI. The CDR3 is 12 residues long. CDR3 sequence reads: CASSWTVQAQYF. The CDR3 region has the DNA TGTGCCAGCAGTTGGACAGTTCAGGCGCAGTATTTT.

V usage is TRBV12-3 or TRBV12-4 and J usage is TRBJ1-4; 7 positions match TRBD1. The J segment lost 8 bases and the V segment lost 6 bases, leaving 3 bases of the junction unmatched. The CDR3 runs to 12 residues. CDR3 coding DNA: TGTGCCAGCAGCTGGGGACAGGAAAAACTGTTTTTT. Its translation: CASSWGQEKLFF.

The CDR3 sequence: CSVAGQGVYEQYF. Here the CDR3 DNA reads TGCAGCGTCGCCGGACAGGGGGTCTACGAGCAGTACTTC. V gene TRBV29-1 combines with J gene TRBJ2-7, with TRBD1 matching 10 bases. J was trimmed by 3 bases and V by 6 bases; bases with no gene match: 5. Per the germline V gene, CDR1 is SQVTM and CDR2 is ANQGSEA. CDR3 length: 13 amino acids.

The chain employs TRBV2 and TRBJ2-1; TRBD1 agrees at 9 bases. The CDR3 length is 14 residues. The ends lost 7 bases at V and 7 bases at J; junction bases unmatched: 8. CDR1 is SNHLY and CDR2 is FYNNEI in the germline V gene. The CDR3 here is CASNSGQGRNEQFF. The CDR3 DNA follows: TGTGCCAGCAACTCCGGACAGGGGAGGAATGAGCAGTTCTTC. Full variable domain (outside the CDR3, taken from reference TRBV2 and TRBJ2-1): EPEVTQTPSHQVTQMGQEVILRCVPISNHLYFYWYRQILGQKVEFLVSFYNNEISEKSEIFDDQFSVERPDGSNFTLKIRSTKLEDSAMYFCASNSGQGRNEQFFGPGTRLTVL.

The chain employs TRBV6-1 and TRBJ2-7, with D possibly TRBD1 on 6 matching bases. Germline V gene sequence: CDR1 MNHNS, CDR2 SASEGT. The CDR3 covers 12 residues. Trimming stripped 2 bases from V and 4 bases from J, with 6 bases between. The CDR3 here is CASSERGYEQYF. The CDR3 DNA reads TGTGCCAGCAGTGAAAGGGGGTACGAGCAGTACTTC.

V usage is TRBV27 and J usage is TRBJ1-4; no definite D call. Deletions cut 5 bases from V and 12 bases from J, with 22 bases between. The CDR3 extends over 15 amino acids. Germline V lookup: CDR1 MNHEY, CDR2 SMNVEV (reference sequence). The CDR3 here is CASSPPGVRRPQLFF. In DNA form, the CDR3 reads TGTGCCAGCAGTCCTCCCGGGGTGAGGCGGCCCCAACTGTTTTTT.

This rearrangement joins TRBV7-6 to TRBJ2-3, with 7 nucleotides matching TRBD1. The V segment lost 5 bases and the J segment 2 bases; nucleotides outside the gene matches: 7. Germline V gives CDR1 SGHVS, CDR2 FNYEAQ. This CDR3 has 15 residues. In DNA form, the CDR3 reads TGTGCCAGCAGCACCTGGGACAGCAACACAGATACGCAGTATTTT. Translated: CASSTWDSNTDTQYF.

This clone was seen just once. The rearrangement links TRBV6-5 to TRBJ1-2, with 9 bases fitting TRBD1. Germline-derived CDR1 and CDR2 are MNHEY and SVGAGI. V lost 6 bases to trimming and J lost 5 bases; unmatched junction nucleotides: 7. CDR3 length: 14 amino acids. The CDR3 here is CASSQPGTGYGYTF. Written as DNA, the CDR3 is TGTGCCAGCAGCCAACCCGGGACAGGGTATGGCTACACCTTC.

For the CDR3, the DNA is TGTGCCAGCATTCGAGGGGGGGCGTACGAGCAGTACTTC. Translating it yields CASIRGGAYEQYF. This chain uses TRBV28 with TRBJ2-7; D might be TRBD2 (7 bases). CDR3 length equals 13 residues. Trimming stripped 7 bases from V and 4 bases from J, with 14 bases between. Germline V gene sequence: CDR1 MDHEN, CDR2 SYDVKM.

The rearrangement joins TRBV10-3 to TRBJ1-2, with D possibly matching TRBD1 (6 bases). Germline CDR1 reads ENHRY; CDR2 reads SYGVKD. The CDR3 extends over 13 amino acids. Trimming removed 3 bases at V and 1 base at J, with 6 bases between. The CDR3 here is CAISEGGNYGYTF. In DNA, the CDR3 is TGTGCCATCAGTGAAGGGGGTAACTATGGCTACACCTTC.

The J gene is TRBJ1-3, the V gene TRBV4-1; D gene uncertain. From germline, CDR1 is MGHRA and CDR2 YSYEKL. This CDR3 is 15 amino acids long. Trimming took off 4 bases at V and 0 bases at J, with 10 bases between the two ends. CDR3 amino acids: CASSRSGNSGNTIYF. Here the CDR3 DNA reads TGCGCCAGCAGCCGGAGTGGCAACTCTGGAAACACCATATATTTT.

The chain uses TRBV12-5 and TRBJ2-1, with 9 positions matching TRBD2. Germline CDR1 reads LGHNT; CDR2 reads FRNRAP. The CDR3 has 13 amino acids. The ends lost 7 bases at V and 9 bases at J; junction bases unmatched: 7. The CDR3 DNA sequence: TGTGCTAGTGCCTTAGCGGGGGCTTTTGAGCAGTTCTTC. Amino acid sequence: CASALAGAFEQFF. The complete variable domain, with remaining parts taken from reference TRBV12-5 and TRBJ2-1, reads DARVTQTPRHKVTEMGQEVTMRCQPILGHNTVFWYRQTMMQGLELLAYFRNRAPLDDSGMPKDRFSAEMPDATLATLKIQPSEPRDSAVYFCASALAGAFEQFFGPGTRLTVL.

The CDR3 region is CASSLVRDTRIYNEQFF. The CDR3 DNA follows: TGTGCCAGCAGCTTGGTTCGGGACACCCGAATATACAATGAGCAGTTCTTC. The genes are TRBV5-6 and TRBJ2-1; D perhaps matches TRBD1 (6 bases). This CDR3 has 17 amino acids. CDR1 is SGHDT, CDR2 YYEEEE, per germline. With 0 bases removed from V and 4 bases from J, the gap between germline ends came to 17 bases.

The J gene is TRBJ1-1, the V gene TRBV12-3 or TRBV12-4; TRBD1 is a possible D gene (5 bases). The V and J ends lost 3 bases and 6 bases respectively, with 8 bases between them. The CDR3 totals 12 residues. The CDR3 protein is CASSFLGAEAFF. The CDR3 nucleotides read TGTGCCAGCAGTTTCCTAGGGGCTGAAGCTTTCTTT.

The chain couples TRBV2 to TRBJ2-3; TRBD1 matches at 7 bases. Per the germline V gene, CDR1 is SNHLY and CDR2 is FYNNEI. The CDR3 is made up of 16 amino acids. After removal of 6 bases from V and 1 base from J, the junction contained 10 bases not matched to a gene. The CDR3 reads CASSLGTVRRTDTQYF. DNA of the CDR3: TGTGCCAGCAGCCTCGGGACAGTCCGGCGCACAGATACGCAGTATTTT.

The chain has TRBV27 and TRBJ2-5; D gene unclear. The germline V and J ends were trimmed by 4 bases and 4 bases, with 13 bases remaining between them. The V gene's germline CDR1 is MNHEY and CDR2 SMNVEV (reference sequence). CDR3 length equals 14 residues. The CDR3 DNA reads TGTGCCAGCAGTTCCTCCGGCGGCGGAGAGACCCAGTACTTC. Protein: CASSSSGGGETQYF.

J is TRBJ2-3 and V is TRBV28, with 10 positions matching TRBD2. This CDR3 is 15 amino acids long. The V gene end was trimmed by 7 bases and the J gene end by 3 bases; junction bases not matched to a gene: 7. Germline V gene sequence: CDR1 MDHEN, CDR2 SYDVKM. CDR3 protein: CASTLSGRGTDTQYF. CDR3 DNA sequence: TGTGCCAGCACCCTAAGCGGGAGGGGGACAGATACGCAGTATTTT.

V usage is TRBV5-8 and J usage is TRBJ2-1; D possibly corresponds to TRBD1 (5 bases). The CDR3 sequence is 12 residues long. Germline V gene lookup returns CDR1 SGHTS and CDR2 YDEGEE. V gave up 4 bases and J gave up 4 bases, with 6 bases separating them. The CDR3 DNA reads as TGTGCCAGCAGCCGACAGTACAATGAGCAGTTCTTC. Translation gives CASSRQYNEQFF.

The gene calls are TRBV29-1 and TRBJ2-2, with D possibly matching TRBD2 (6 bases). The germline CDR1 and CDR2 sequences are SQVTM and ANQGSEA. The V gene lost 7 bases and the J gene lost 8 bases, with 20 bases spanning the gap. The CDR3 runs 14 residues. The CDR3 coding sequence is TGCAGCGCTGGGAGGTCCGGAAGGTCAGGGGAGCTGTTTTTT. This encodes CSAGRSGRSGELFF.

CDR3 region: CATSDTDGGAPDTQYF. The CDR3 DNA follows: TGTGCCACCAGTGATACGGACGGGGGGGCACCAGATACGCAGTATTTT. This rearrangement joins TRBV24-1 to TRBJ2-3; 8 bases map to TRBD2. Looked up from germline, CDR1 is KGHDR and CDR2 is SFDVKD. J lost 4 bases, V lost 3 bases, and 8 bases had no gene match. The CDR3 loop spans 16 amino acids.

V usage is TRBV2 and J usage is TRBJ2-1; 14 bases are a match to TRBD2. V shed 6 bases and J 1 base; nucleotides not matched to a gene: 5. The CDR3 sequence is 17 residues long. Germline loops: CDR1 SNHLY, CDR2 FYNNEI. The CDR3 here is CASSLGLAGGSYNEQFF. CDR3 sequence (DNA): TGTGCCAGCAGCCTCGGACTAGCGGGGGGTTCCTACAATGAGCAGTTCTTC.